This is a list of T cell receptor beta chains from one sample in a study of blood T cell repertoires in COVID-19. TCRdb's table, derived via immunoSEQ multiplex PCR, lists solely in-frame clones and lacks some. The table records about 250,000 clones, approximately 80% of them present only once. The sequencing input was PBMCs or T cells enriched from blood (not recorded which). These TCRs come from a man between 40 and 49 years old who had been exposed to COVID-19. Both conserved end residues are part of each CDR3. The D gene is left open where the match is weak. Clone size is not always given. Where it is, it says once, few, many or a class for expanded clones.

clone_size	d_call	v_call	j_call	cdr3_nt	cdr3_aa
NA	NA	TRBV10-1	TRBJ1-1	TGCGCCAGCAGTGAAGAGGTTGGGGGGGCGCGGACTGAAGCTTTCTTT	CASSEEVGGARTEAFF
once	NA	TRBV7-9	TRBJ1-1	TGTGCCAGCAGCTTAACCCAGGGTGCGGAAGCTTTCTTT	CASSLTQGAEAFF
NA	NA	TRBV19	TRBJ2-5	TGTGCCAGTTCCCCCTTAACGCAGGAGACCCAGTACTTC	CASSPLTQETQYF
NA	TRBD2	TRBV7-9	TRBJ2-4	TGTGCCAGCACCTTCGGGACTAGCGGGAGTTTTGCCAAAAACATTCAGTACTTC	CASTFGTSGSFAKNIQYF
NA	TRBD1	TRBV29-1	TRBJ1-2	TGCAGCGTTGAAGACCAGGGGGTCGGTGGCTACACCTTC	CSVEDQGVGGYTF
NA	TRBD1	TRBV18	TRBJ2-7	TGTGCCAGCGCAAGGACAGGGGTGAATAGCGAGCAGTACTTC	CASARTGVNSEQYF
NA	TRBD1	TRBV30	TRBJ2-7	TGTGCCTGGAACACAGGGGTTGAGCAGTACTTC	CAWNTGVEQYF
few	TRBD1	TRBV3-1/TRBV3-2	TRBJ1-5	TGTGCCAGCAGCCAACAGCAGGGGGCTAGTCAGCCCCAGCATTTT	CASSQQQGASQPQHF
NA	TRBD2	TRBV10-3	TRBJ2-1	TGTGCCATCAGTCCGAAGGGCGGGAGGTCCTACAATGAGCAGTTCTTC	CAISPKGGRSYNEQFF
NA	TRBD2	TRBV3-1/TRBV3-2	TRBJ2-1	TGTGCCAGCAGCCGACTAGCGGTCTACAATGAGCAGTTCTTC	CASSRLAVYNEQFF
NA	NA	TRBV2	TRBJ2-1	TGTGCCAGCATCTGGGGGCGTTCTGGCAATGAGCAGTTCTTC	CASIWGRSGNEQFF
NA	NA	TRBV11-2	TRBJ2-7	TGTGCCAGCAGCTCGACGGCTCCTAGGGGTTACGAGCAGTACTTC	CASSSTAPRGYEQYF
NA	TRBD2	TRBV7-9	TRBJ2-5	TGTGCCAGCAGCCCAAGGGGACTAGCGGGAGGTGAGACCCAGTACTTC	CASSPRGLAGGETQYF
few	NA	TRBV4-2	TRBJ2-1	TGTGCCAGCAGCCCTTCTCTAGAGGGTGAGCAGTTCTTC	CASSPSLEGEQFF